These 23 T cell receptor beta chains originate from one sample sequenced in a study of blood T cell repertoires in COVID-19. TCRdb's table, derived via immunoSEQ multiplex PCR, lists solely in-frame clones and lacks some. The repertoire consists of approximately 240,000 clones, with 75% to 90% occurring once and the leading ten covering under 4%. Input material: PBMCs or T cells enriched from blood (not recorded which). These receptors all come from a young woman in a cohort exposed to, infected with or recovered from COVID-19 (not recorded which).

In regard to this clone: A much larger clone lies a single base off, so this may be a read error. Written as DNA, the CDR3 is TGTGCCAGTAGTACCGGGACAGGGGGCACCGGGGAGCTGTTTTTT. It encodes CASSTGTGGTGELFF. This chain connects TRBV19 to TRBJ2-2, with 11 nucleotides matching TRBD1. Germline CDR1 and CDR2: LNHDA and SQIVND (reference sequence). The V segment lost 4 bases and the J segment 4 bases; nucleotides outside the gene matches: 2. This CDR3 is built from 15 residues.

The gene calls are TRBV6-5 and TRBJ1-2; weak D call: TRBD1 (5 bases). The CDR3 spans 12 residues. V lost 10 bases and J 7 bases, leaving 16 bases between the germline ends. In germline, CDR1 is MNHEY, CDR2 SVGAGI. The CDR3 DNA follows: TGTGCCATCTGGGGGGACGTGGGTGGCTACACCTTC. Residues: CAIWGDVGGYTF.

This clone was detected only once. The J gene is TRBJ2-5, the V gene TRBV2; 7 bases are shared with TRBD2. After removal of 1 base from V and 4 bases from J, the junction contained 6 bases not matched to a gene. Germline V CDR1 and CDR2: SNHLY, FYNNEI. The CDR3 runs 15 residues. The CDR3 is CASSEGGGSGETQYF. CDR3 bases: TGTGCCAGCAGTGAAGGGGGGGGGAGCGGAGAGACCCAGTACTTC.

CDR3 coding DNA: TGTGCCAGCAGCTTCTGGACAGATTCTCTCACCGGGGAGCTGTTTTTT. The encoded protein is CASSFWTDSLTGELFF. V and J are TRBV5-4 and TRBJ2-2, with D perhaps matching TRBD1 (6 bases). Germline lookup yields CDR1 SGHNT and CDR2 YYREEE (reference sequence). The ends were cut back, 2 bases at V and 4 bases at J, with 15 bases in the middle. The CDR3 covers 16 residues.

V usage is TRBV19 and J usage is TRBJ2-1; unclear D gene. CDR1 and CDR2 (germline): LNHDA, SQIVND (reference sequence). Trimming removed 3 bases from V and 3 bases from J, with 15 bases in between. The CDR3 contains 16 residues. DNA of the CDR3: TGTGCCAGTAGTATTCAACGGAGCTTAGGCTACAATGAGCAGTTCTTC. It specifies CASSIQRSLGYNEQFF.

The chain uses TRBV9 and TRBJ2-7; TRBD2 matches 7 bases. Germline V gene sequence: CDR1 SGDLS, CDR2 YYNGEE. V was pared by 4 bases and J by 4 bases, with 8 bases of the junction left unmatched. The CDR3 spans 14 residues. This chain's CDR3 is CASSPGGLMYEQYF. Written as DNA, the CDR3 is TGTGCCAGCAGCCCCGGGGGACTAATGTACGAGCAGTACTTC.

The chain couples TRBV28 to TRBJ1-4; D call uncertain. Between the trimmed V and J ends, which lost 5 bases and 0 bases, there was a span of 7 bases. Germline V lookup: CDR1 MDHEN, CDR2 SYDVKM. This CDR3 is built from 14 residues. CDR3 DNA sequence: TGTGCCAGCAGTGTCCTCGCAACTAATGAAAAACTGTTTTTT. Translated, it gives CASSVLATNEKLFF. Full variable domain (rest looked up from reference TRBV28 and TRBJ1-4): DVKVTQSSRYLVKRTGEKVFLECVQDMDHENMFWYRQDPGLGLRLIYFSYDVKMKEKGDIPEGYSVSREKKERFSLILESASTNQTSMYLCASSVLATNEKLFFGSGTQLSVL.

The rearrangement links TRBV11-3 to TRBJ1-4; D gene ambiguous. The CDR3 has 14 residues. Germline loops: CDR1 SGHNT, CDR2 YENEEA. V was clipped by 2 bases and J by 7 bases, with 11 bases between them. CDR3 region: CASSLFTGSEKLFF. CDR3 coding DNA: TGTGCCAGCAGCTTATTTACGGGAAGTGAAAAACTGTTTTTT. Drawing the rest from reference TRBV11-3 and TRBJ1-4, the complete variable domain is EAGVVQSPRYKIIEKKQPVAFWCNPISGHNTLYWYLQNLGQGPELLIRYENEEAVDDSQLPKDRFSAERLKGVDSTLKIQPAELGDSAVYLCASSLFTGSEKLFFGSGTQLSVL.

The genes are TRBV6-6 and TRBJ2-2, with D perhaps TRBD2 (5 bases). The CDR3 is 15 residues long. The ends were cut back, 1 base at V and 4 bases at J, with 10 bases in the middle. In germline, CDR1 is MNHNY, CDR2 SVGAGI (reference sequence). In DNA, the CDR3 is TGTGCCAGCAGTTACTTAGGAGGAGCCACCGGGGAGCTGTTTTTT. Protein sequence: CASSYLGGATGELFF.

V is TRBV10-2 and J is TRBJ2-4, with 13 bases lining up with TRBD2. From germline, CDR1 is WSHSY and CDR2 SAAADI. V lost 5 bases and J lost 2; bases outside the gene matches: 15. The CDR3 is 20 residues long. CDR3 DNA: TGCGCCAGCAGTAAGAGATGGACTAGCGGGAGTCGATTTCCCAAAAACATTCAGTACTTC. It is translated as CASSKRWTSGSRFPKNIQYF.

This clone was observed a few times. The rearrangement joins TRBV18 to TRBJ1-2; perhaps TRBD1 as D (6 bases). Germline V gives CDR1 KGHSH, CDR2 LQKENI. Between the trimmed V and J ends, which lost 5 bases and 0 bases, there was a span of 10 bases. The CDR3 is 14 amino acids. In DNA form, the CDR3 reads TGTGCCAGCTCAGGACAGACAGCTAACTATGGCTACACCTTC. Translated: CASSGQTANYGYTF.

CDR3 DNA: TGTGCCAGCAGTTCAGATTTCTATGGCTACACCTTC. Translating gives CASSSDFYGYTF. The J gene is TRBJ1-2, the V gene TRBV6-2 or TRBV6-3; D unclear. The germline V gene has CDR1 MNHEY and CDR2 SVGEGT. The V and J ends lost 4 bases and 4 bases respectively, with 7 bases between them. CDR3 size: 12 residues.

V usage is TRBV5-1 and J usage is TRBJ1-1; D unclear. Trimming stripped 0 bases from V and 6 bases from J, with 9 bases between. CDR1 and CDR2 from the germline V gene are SGHRS and YFSETQ. The CDR3 totals 13 residues. CDR3 sequence reads: CASSLVIGAEAFF. The CDR3 DNA sequence: TGCGCCAGCAGCTTGGTGATCGGGGCTGAAGCTTTCTTT.

The chain couples TRBV27 to TRBJ1-4; possible D gene TRBD1, 5 bases. Germline values: CDR1 MNHEY, CDR2 SMNVEV (reference sequence). Between the trimmed V and J ends, which lost 3 bases and 2 bases, there was a span of 10 bases. The CDR3 totals 15 residues. CDR3 nucleotides: TGTGCCAGCAGTTTGCTGTCAGGGACTAATGAAAAACTGTTTTTT. Encoded protein: CASSLLSGTNEKLFF. Drawing the rest from reference TRBV27 and TRBJ1-4, the complete variable domain is EAQVTQNPRYLITVTGKKLTVTCSQNMNHEYMSWYRQDPGLGLRQIYYSMNVEVTDKGDVPEGYKVSRKEKRNFPLILESPSPNQTSLYFCASSLLSGTNEKLFFGSGTQLSVL.

The chain links TRBV7-9 to TRBJ2-3; a weak D match, TRBD2 (5 bases). Germline V gene sequence: CDR1 SEHNR, CDR2 FQNEAQ (reference sequence). This CDR3 contains 15 residues. The germline V and J ends were trimmed by 5 bases and 6 bases, with 18 bases remaining between them. CDR3 in amino acids: CASSVSAGASDTQYF. CDR3 DNA: TGTGCCAGCAGCGTGTCGGCGGGCGCCTCCGATACGCAGTATTTT. Full variable domain (outside the CDR3, taken from reference TRBV7-9 and TRBJ2-3): DTGVSQNPRHKITKRGQNVTFRCDPISEHNRLYWYRQTLGQGPEFLTYFQNEAQLEKSRLLSDRFSAERPKGSFSTLEIQRTEQGDSAMYLCASSVSAGASDTQYFGPGTRLTVL.

This clone was seen a handful of times. The genes are TRBV9 and TRBJ2-1, with D maybe TRBD1 (9 bases). The CDR3 loop spans 19 amino acids. Germline assignment: CDR1 SGDLS and CDR2 YYNGEE. Trimming left V 0 bases short and J 0 bases short, with 19 bases between. The CDR3 here is CASSVAGGGQGSSYNEQFF. CDR3 DNA: TGTGCCAGCAGCGTAGCCGGGGGGGGACAGGGAAGCTCCTACAATGAGCAGTTCTTC.

This clone has only a few counts. The chain is built from TRBV6-5 and TRBJ2-7; D call uncertain. Germline CDR1 reads MNHEY; CDR2 reads SVGAGI. The CDR3 contains 11 residues. The V end lost 5 bases, the J end lost 6 bases, and 8 bases lay between the germline ends. The CDR3 here is CASSPFGEQYF. As DNA, the CDR3 is TGTGCCAGCAGTCCCTTCGGCGAGCAGTACTTC.

This clone has a handful of counts. The chain links TRBV21-1 to TRBJ2-7; TRBD2 reflects the table's D call only, with no check against the DNA. TRBV21-1 is a pseudogene. The CDR3 contains 13 residues. The CDR3 loop is CASTERDSYEQYF. Here the CDR3 DNA reads TGTGCCAGCACGGAGCGGGATTCCTACGAGCAGTACTTC.

V gene TRBV24-1 combines with J gene TRBJ1-4; 11 nucleotides agree with TRBD1. The germline V gene has CDR1 KGHDR and CDR2 SFDVKD. After removal of 4 bases from V and 5 bases from J, the junction contained 5 bases not matched to a gene. The CDR3 sequence is 16 residues long. The CDR3 sequence: CATSDPRTGGNEKLFF. The CDR3 region has the DNA TGTGCCACCAGTGACCCAAGGACAGGGGGCAATGAAAAACTGTTTTTT.

This chain joins TRBV5-1 and TRBJ1-4; tentatively, D is TRBD1 (6 bases). The CDR3 spans 14 residues. Trimming shortened V by 0 bases and J by 6 bases, and 9 bases separated the two germline ends. Germline CDR1 and CDR2: SGHRS and YFSETQ. The CDR3 DNA follows: TGCGCCAGCAGCTTGGTTTCAGGGGATGAAAAACTGTTTTTT. Translated: CASSLVSGDEKLFF.

The rearrangement uses TRBV7-2 and TRBJ2-2, with TRBD1 matching over 7 bases. Unmatched junction bases numbered 3, after V lost 4 bases and J lost 4 bases. Germline V lookup: CDR1 SGHTA, CDR2 FQGNSA. The length of the CDR3 is 14 residues. The CDR3 here is CASSSQGTTGELFF. DNA for the CDR3: TGTGCCAGCAGCTCACAGGGGACCACCGGGGAGCTGTTTTTT.

The rearrangement uses TRBV28 and TRBJ2-4; D may be TRBD1 (6 bases). Per the germline V gene, CDR1 is MDHEN and CDR2 is SYDVKM. CDR3 size: 15 residues. V lost 6 bases and J 1 base, leaving 13 bases between the germline ends. CDR3 sequence: CASSLTGTAKNIQYF. CDR3 coding DNA: TGTGCCAGCAGCCTCACAGGGACCGCCAAAAACATTCAGTACTTC.

This rearrangement joins TRBV7-2 to TRBJ1-2; perhaps TRBD1 as D (6 bases). Germline loops: CDR1 SGHTA, CDR2 FQGNSA. Trimming pared 5 bases from V and 4 bases from J, leaving 11 bases between. This CDR3 is 13 amino acids long. The CDR3 region has the DNA TGTGCCAGCAGCCTCGGACAGTTCTATGGCTACACCTTC. This translates into CASSLGQFYGYTF.